This T cell receptor beta chain derives from a study of T cell changes during pregnancy in multiple sclerosis. Repertoires were generated with immunoSEQ multiplex PCR, while TCRdb's copy carries only in-frame clones and drops some. The table lists roughly 37,000 clones, 92% of them singletons, with around a quarter in the top ten. Germline-derived CDR1 and CDR2 are SGHAT and FQNNGV. V was clipped by 1 base and J by 1 base, with 10 bases between them. The CDR3 runs to 15 residues. This chain joins TRBV11-2 and TRBJ1-1, with D unresolved. Sequenced material: CD8+ T cells from peripheral blood mononuclear cells, taken before pregnancy. The clonotype was recovered from a female donor with multiple sclerosis, enrolled in a pregnancy study. The CDR3 spells CASSLGPGQNTEAFF. CDR3 coding DNA: TGTGCCAGCAGCTTAGGGCCAGGCCAGAACACTGAAGCTTTCTTT.